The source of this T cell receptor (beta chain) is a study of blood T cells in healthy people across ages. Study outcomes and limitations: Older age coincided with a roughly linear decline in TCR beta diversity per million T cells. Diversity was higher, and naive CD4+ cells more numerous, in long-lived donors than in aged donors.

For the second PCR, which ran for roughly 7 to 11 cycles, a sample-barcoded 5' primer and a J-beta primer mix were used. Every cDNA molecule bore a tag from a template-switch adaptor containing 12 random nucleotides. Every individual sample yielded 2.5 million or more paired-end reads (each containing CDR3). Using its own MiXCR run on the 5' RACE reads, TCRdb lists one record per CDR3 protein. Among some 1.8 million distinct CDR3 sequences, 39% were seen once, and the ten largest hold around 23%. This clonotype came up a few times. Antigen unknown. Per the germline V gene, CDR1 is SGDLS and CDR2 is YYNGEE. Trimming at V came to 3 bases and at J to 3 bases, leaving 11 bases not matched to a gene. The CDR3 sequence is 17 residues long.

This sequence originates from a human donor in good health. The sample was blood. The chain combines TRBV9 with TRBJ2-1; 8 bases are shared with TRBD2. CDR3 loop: CASSARQAGGDYNEQFF. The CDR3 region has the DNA TGTGCCAGCAGCGCCCGACAGGCGGGGGGAGACTACAATGAGCAGTTCTTC.